This is a list of T cell receptor beta chains from one sample in a study of T cell repertoires in cytomegalovirus infection. One entry per CDR3 protein, called by TCRdb with MiXCR from the reads. The sample carries 200,000 to 250,000 distinct CDR3 sequences, 9% to 15% recorded once. Specimen: PBMCs. Receptors were obtained from a human donor in good health (CMV status not recorded). Some clones in this sample may be carry-over from other donors' samples. Both conserved end residues are part of each CDR3. The order of the fields is V gene, D gene, J gene, clone size, CDR3 protein, CDR3 DNA. A D gene is named only where the DNA matches it firmly. The size entry is marked missing in some rows and otherwise reads once, few, many or a size class.

v_gene: TRBV6-6
d_gene: TRBD1
j_gene: TRBJ2-6
abundance: many
CDR3aa: CASSPGQDSSGANVLTF
CDR3nt: TGTGCCAGCAGTCCAGGACAGGATAGCTCTGGGGCCAACGTCCTGACTTTC

v_gene: TRBV27
d_gene: .
j_gene: TRBJ2-7
abundance: .
CDR3aa: CASSFIGYEQYF
CDR3nt: TGTGCCAGCAGTTTTATCGGATACGAGCAGTACTTC

v_gene: TRBV18
d_gene: TRBD1
j_gene: TRBJ2-3
abundance: .
CDR3aa: CASSSETGGTDTQYF
CDR3nt: TGTGCCAGCTCATCCGAGACAGGGGGGACAGATACGCAGTATTTT

v_gene: TRBV29-1
d_gene: .
j_gene: TRBJ2-3
abundance: .
CDR3aa: CSVEARGGRADTQYF
CDR3nt: TGCAGCGTTGAAGCCAGGGGGGGGCGGGCAGATACGCAGTATTTT

v_gene: TRBV2
d_gene: TRBD1
j_gene: TRBJ2-7
abundance: few
CDR3aa: CASSGNRGTGEQYF
CDR3nt: TGTGCCAGCAGTGGAAACAGGGGGACGGGGGAGCAGTACTTC

v_gene: TRBV5-1
d_gene: .
j_gene: TRBJ2-1
abundance: .
CDR3aa: CASSSQGYSYNEQFF
CDR3nt: TGCGCCAGCAGCTCCCAGGGATACTCCTACAATGAGCAGTTCTTC

v_gene: TRBV5-6
d_gene: .
j_gene: TRBJ1-2
abundance: .
CDR3aa: CASSPNRPYGYTF
CDR3nt: TGTGCCAGCAGCCCGAACAGACCGTATGGCTACACCTTC

v_gene: TRBV10-3
d_gene: .
j_gene: TRBJ2-5
abundance: many
CDR3aa: CAISEGGDQYF
CDR3nt: TGTGCCATCAGTGAGGGTGGTGACCAGTACTTC

v_gene: TRBV7-2
d_gene: .
j_gene: TRBJ2-1
abundance: many
CDR3aa: CASSLRGGTGSSYNEQFF
CDR3nt: TGTGCCAGCAGCTTAAGGGGGGGTACAGGGAGCTCCTACAATGAGCAGTTCTTC

v_gene: TRBV6-8
d_gene: .
j_gene: TRBJ1-2
abundance: .
CDR3aa: CASRALGGYTF
CDR3nt: TGTGCCAGCAGGGCCCTCGGGGGCTACACCTTC

v_gene: TRBV6-2/TRBV6-3
d_gene: .
j_gene: TRBJ2-2
abundance: many
CDR3aa: CASSYGGSKIPGELFF
CDR3nt: TGTGCCAGCAGTTATGGGGGGTCCAAGATACCCGGGGAGCTGTTTTTT

v_gene: TRBV5-4
d_gene: .
j_gene: TRBJ1-2
abundance: few
CDR3aa: CASSRDTGRDGYTF
CDR3nt: TGTGCCAGCAGCCGAGACACAGGGCGGGATGGCTACACCTTC

v_gene: TRBV7-2
d_gene: .
j_gene: TRBJ1-1
abundance: many
CDR3aa: CASSLAQNTEAFF
CDR3nt: TGTGCCAGCAGCTTAGCCCAGAACACTGAAGCTTTCTTT

v_gene: TRBV7-2
d_gene: .
j_gene: TRBJ1-1
abundance: many
CDR3aa: CASSLPGAYTEAFF
CDR3nt: TGTGCCAGCAGCTTACCAGGGGCCTACACTGAAGCTTTCTTT